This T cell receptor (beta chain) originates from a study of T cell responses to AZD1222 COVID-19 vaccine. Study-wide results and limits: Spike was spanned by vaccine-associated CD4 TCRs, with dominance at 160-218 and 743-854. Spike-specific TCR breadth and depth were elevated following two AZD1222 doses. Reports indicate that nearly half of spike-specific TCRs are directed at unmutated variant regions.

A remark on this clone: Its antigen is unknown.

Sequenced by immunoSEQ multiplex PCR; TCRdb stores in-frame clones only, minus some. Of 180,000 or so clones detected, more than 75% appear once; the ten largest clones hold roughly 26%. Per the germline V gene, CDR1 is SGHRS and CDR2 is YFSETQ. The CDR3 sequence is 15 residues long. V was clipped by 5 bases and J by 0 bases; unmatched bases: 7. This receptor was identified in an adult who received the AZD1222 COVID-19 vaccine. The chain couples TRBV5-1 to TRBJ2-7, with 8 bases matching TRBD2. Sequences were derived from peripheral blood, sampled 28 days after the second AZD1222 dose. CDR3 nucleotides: TGCGCCAGCAGAAGCGGACTAGCCCTCTCCTACGAGCAGTACTTC. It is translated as CASRSGLALSYEQYF.